This T cell receptor (beta chain) emerged from a study of response to subunit inactivated influenza vaccine. The study's findings and limits: New T cells are recruited in small numbers by each seasonal influenza vaccination, according to the authors' suggestion.

About this clonotype: As yet, its antigen is unknown.

V lost 6 bases, J lost 5 bases, and 4 bases stayed unmatched. Germline-derived CDR1 and CDR2 are MNHNS and SASEGT. This CDR3 comprises 13 residues. A single record per CDR3 protein comes from TCRdb applying MiXCR to the RT-PCR reads. The table shows around 530,000 distinct CDR3 sequences, with 12% occurring only once. The sequence derives from a man in his fifties who received an inactivated influenza vaccine. The chain couples TRBV6-1 to TRBJ2-3; 8 bases are a match to TRBD1. The source material was PBMCs from blood, sampled on the day of vaccination. The CDR3 bases are TGTGCCAGCAGCCAGGGGGCTGTAGATACGCAGTATTTT. It specifies CASSQGAVDTQYF.